The 8 T cell receptor beta chains below were found in one sample sequenced in a study of cytomegalovirus exposure and HLA in healthy donors. Researchers ran the PCR with 60 Vbeta and 13 Jbeta primers. The assay was immunoSEQ multiplex PCR, and TCRdb's table has in-frame clones only and misses some. This table lists approximately 58,000 clones. Sequenced material: PBMCs. The receptors derive from a man aged 18 to 35 in good health and CMV-seropositive.

The J gene is TRBJ1-2, the V gene TRBV5-5; unclear D gene. Looked up from germline, CDR1 is SGHKS and CDR2 is YYEKEE (reference sequence). The CDR3 spans 13 residues. V lost 1 base, J lost 8 bases, and 12 bases lay in between. CDR3 bases: TGTGCCAGCAGCTTGAGGACTACTGAAGGCTACACCTTC. It codes for CASSLRTTEGYTF.

The chain combines TRBV15 with TRBJ1-2; D gene uncertain. The CDR3 spans 13 residues. V dropped 3 bases and J dropped 8 bases, with 13 bases sitting between them. Germline-derived CDR1 and CDR2 are LNHNV and YYDKDF (reference sequence). CDR3 DNA: TGTGCCACCAGCAGCTCCCTCCTCCGGGGCTACACCTTC. The encoded protein is CATSSSLLRGYTF.

This chain links TRBV29-1 with TRBJ2-7; D is perhaps TRBD2 (5 bases). The germline V gene encodes CDR1 SQVTM and CDR2 ANQGSEA. V was clipped by 4 bases and J by 4 bases, with 8 bases between them. The CDR3 contains 11 residues. CDR3 residues: CSVAGDYEQYF. In nucleotides, the CDR3 is TGCAGCGTTGCCGGGGATTACGAGCAGTACTTC.

The chain has TRBV30 and TRBJ2-5; 12 positions agree with TRBD2. Germline V CDR1 and CDR2: GTSNPN, SVGIG (reference sequence). CDR3 size: 18 residues. The J segment lost 2 bases and the V segment lost 4 bases, leaving 14 bases of the junction unmatched. The CDR3 nucleotides are TGTGCCTGGAACAGGGCAGGGACTAGCGGGCGGATTCAAGAGACCCAGTACTTC. It specifies CAWNRAGTSGRIQETQYF.

The gene calls are TRBV19 and TRBJ2-5; 9 bases agree with TRBD1. Per the germline V gene, CDR1 is LNHDA and CDR2 is SQIVND (reference sequence). The CDR3 is 12 amino acids. Unmatched junction bases numbered 3, after V lost 4 bases and J lost 9 bases. The CDR3 loop is CASSNRDRAQYF. Here the CDR3 DNA reads TGTGCCAGTAGTAACCGGGACAGGGCCCAGTACTTC.

V gene TRBV9 combines with J gene TRBJ1-2, with D unresolved. The V end was cut by 0 bases, the J end by 7 bases, with 16 bases between. The length of the CDR3 is 15 residues. Germline-derived CDR1 and CDR2 are SGDLS and YYNGEE. CDR3 nucleotides: TGTGCCAGCAGCGTAGGGACTCTTCAAGAGCGTGGCTACACCTTC. Its translation: CASSVGTLQERGYTF.

The rearrangement links TRBV21-1 to TRBJ1-5. TRBV21-1 is deemed a pseudogene. CDR3 length equals 15 residues. The CDR3: CASSSMRDSGQPQHF. CDR3 DNA: TGTGCCAGCAGCTCCATGAGGGACTCGGGGCAGCCCCAGCATTTT.

J is TRBJ2-5 and V is TRBV5-6; 9 bases agree with TRBD2. Germline V gene lookup returns CDR1 SGHDT and CDR2 YYEEEE. CDR3 length equals 18 residues. J was trimmed by 0 bases and V by 4 bases; bases with no gene match: 13. This CDR3 is CASSGSTSAGGDQETQYF. As DNA, the CDR3 is TGTGCCAGCAGCGGTTCGACTTCTGCGGGAGGGGACCAAGAGACCCAGTACTTC.